Following are 10 T cell receptor beta chains from one sample sequenced in a study of T cells after yellow fever vaccination. TCRdb re-derived calls from the 5' RACE reads in MiXCR, one entry per CDR3 protein. The sample has 400,000 or so distinct CDR3 sequences, roughly 6.1% seen once. This specimen consisted of PBMCs, obtained 5 days after the yellow fever booster vaccination. Every receptor here comes from a man aged 30 to 39 who received the YFV17D yellow fever vaccine.

This clonotype was seen ten or more times. The rearrangement links TRBV20-1 to TRBJ2-1, with 10 bases matching TRBD2. The CDR3 runs to 13 residues. V shed 8 bases, J shed 4 bases, and the junction held 5 bases outside the gene matches. Per the germline V gene, CDR1 is DFQATT and CDR2 is SNEGSKA (reference sequence). The CDR3 bases are TGCAGTCTCACTAGCGGGGTTTACAATGAGCAGTTCTTC. Amino acid sequence: CSLTSGVYNEQFF.

CDR3 DNA: TGTGCCACCTCCCTCGGAGCGGCGGGGAATGAGCAGTTCTTC. Its translation: CATSLGAAGNEQFF. V gene TRBV15 combines with J gene TRBJ2-1; D may be TRBD2 (6 bases). Germline CDR1 is LNHNV and CDR2 is YYDKDF (reference sequence). The CDR3 extends over 14 amino acids. The V end was cut by 8 bases, the J end by 7 bases, with 18 bases between. The full variable domain, in which reference TRBV15 and TRBJ2-1 provide the parts outside the CDR3, is DAMVIQNPRYQVTQFGKPVTLSCSQTLNHNVMYWYQQKSSQAPKLLFHYYDKDFNNEADTPDNFQSRRPNTSFCFLDIRSPGLGDTAMYLCATSLGAAGNEQFFGPGTRLTVL.

This clonotype has a handful of counts. This chain links TRBV6-2 or TRBV6-3 with TRBJ2-6; D is unresolved. From germline, CDR1 is MNHEY and CDR2 SVGEGT. The CDR3 is 15 amino acids. V was clipped by 3 bases and J by 0 bases, with 6 bases between them. The CDR3: CASSYRFSGANVLTF. In DNA, the CDR3 is TGTGCCAGCAGTTATAGGTTCTCTGGGGCCAACGTCCTGACTTTC.

This clonotype was counted many times. The chain recombines TRBV5-1 with TRBJ2-2; 7 bases agree with TRBD2. The CDR3 covers 15 residues. Germline V gives CDR1 SGHRS, CDR2 YFSETQ. V gave up 4 bases and J gave up 0 bases; unmatched junction bases: 3. The chain's CDR3 is CASSRTSANTGELFF. The CDR3, as DNA: TGCGCCAGCAGCCGAACTAGCGCGAACACCGGGGAGCTGTTTTTT.

This clonotype was counted at least ten times. The chain carries TRBV7-9 and TRBJ2-5; 12 bases match TRBD2. Germline-derived CDR1 and CDR2 are SEHNR and FQNEAQ (reference sequence). The CDR3 totals 16 residues. The junction had 6 bases not matched to a gene; V was cut back by 5 bases and J by 2 bases. CDR3 amino acids: CASSGWTSGDQETQYF. The DNA for the CDR3 is TGTGCCAGCAGCGGGTGGACTAGCGGGGATCAAGAGACCCAGTACTTC.

This sequence joins TRBV5-4 and TRBJ2-2; no clear D gene. Germline assignment: CDR1 SGHNT and CDR2 YYREEE (reference sequence). With 2 bases removed from V and 5 bases from J, the gap between germline ends came to 7 bases. CDR3 length: 13 amino acids. DNA of the CDR3: TGTGCCAGCAGCTTCGCCGCTACCGGGGAGCTGTTTTTT. Translated: CASSFAATGELFF.

V gene TRBV20-1 combines with J gene TRBJ2-1, with 9 positions matching TRBD2. The CDR3 is 15 amino acids. CDR1 is DFQATT, CDR2 SNEGSKA, per germline (reference sequence). Trimming removed 2 bases from V and 6 bases from J; junction bases left unmatched: 8. The DNA of the CDR3 is TGCAGTGCTAGAAGTCTAGCGGGATTGAGCAATGAGCAGTTCTTC. It specifies CSARSLAGLSNEQFF.

The chain uses TRBV5-4 and TRBJ2-3, with D hard to call. This CDR3 is 18 amino acids long. Germline values: CDR1 SGHNT, CDR2 YYREEE (reference sequence). V lost 0 bases and J 0 bases, leaving 17 bases between the germline ends. In DNA form, the CDR3 reads TGTGCCAGCAGCTTGGGGATGGCGCAATACTCTAGCACAGATACGCAGTATTTT. This sequence encodes CASSLGMAQYSSTDTQYF. Full variable domain (rest looked up from reference TRBV5-4 and TRBJ2-3): ETGVTQSPTHLIKTRGQQVTLRCSSQSGHNTVSWYQQALGQGPQFIFQYYREEENGRGNFPPRFSGLQFPNYSSELNVNALELDDSALYLCASSLGMAQYSSTDTQYFGPGTRLTVL.

This clonotype was observed a handful of times. This sequence joins TRBV29-1 and TRBJ1-1, with D unresolved. The ends were cut back, 7 bases at V and 3 bases at J, with 12 bases in the middle. Germline V gene lookup returns CDR1 SQVTM and CDR2 ANQGSEA. The CDR3 is made up of 12 amino acids. The DNA for the CDR3 is TGCAGCGGTTCGGTTAGGTACACTGAAGCTTTCTTT. It specifies CSGSVRYTEAFF. The variable domain in full, completed from reference TRBV29-1 and TRBJ1-1, reads SAVISQKPSRDICQRGTSLTIQCQVDSQVTMMFWYRQQPGQSLTLIATANQGSEATYESGFVIDKFPISRPNLTFSTLTVSNMSPEDSSIYLCSGSVRYTEAFFGQGTRLTVV.

This clonotype was seen ten or more times. The chain couples TRBV7-2 to TRBJ1-4; D unclear. V was shortened by 6 bases and J by 8 bases, with 19 bases between the two germline ends. The CDR3 totals 15 residues. Germline V lookup: CDR1 SGHTA, CDR2 FQGNSA. The CDR3: CASSPTPKTGEKLFF. The DNA of the CDR3 is TGTGCCAGCAGTCCTACCCCGAAGACGGGAGAAAAACTGTTTTTT.